These 26 T cell receptor beta chains were all obtained from the same sample, sequenced in a study of blood T cells in healthy people across ages. PCR was performed a second time for about 6 to 12 cycles using a sample-barcoded 5' primer and a J-beta primer mix. TCRdb re-called the 5' RACE reads through MiXCR, storing one row per CDR3 protein. The sample contains roughly 800,000 distinct CDR3 sequences, less than 70% of which appear only once. Sequences were obtained from blood. The receptors were gathered from an elderly man in good health.

This clonotype was counted a single time. The chain joins TRBV7-2 to TRBJ1-5; D unresolved. Germline values: CDR1 SGHTA, CDR2 FQGNSA. CDR3 length: 14 amino acids. V was pared by 5 bases and J by 5 bases, with 13 bases between. The CDR3 DNA reads as TGTGCCAGCAGCACCCAACACTCCGATCAGCCCCAGCATTTT. Protein sequence: CASSTQHSDQPQHF.

This rearrangement joins TRBV6-5 to TRBJ1-4; D not certain. CDR3 length: 15 amino acids. The germline gives CDR1 MNHEY, CDR2 SVGAGI. Deletions cut 0 bases from V and 8 bases from J, with 13 bases between. The CDR3 sequence: CASSYSEVSLEKLFF. CDR3 DNA: TGTGCCAGCAGTTACTCGGAGGTGTCTCTCGAAAAACTGTTTTTT.

There are a few counts of this clonotype. The chain employs TRBV5-1 and TRBJ2-1; 8 bases are shared with TRBD2. CDR3 size: 14 residues. V lost 0 bases, J lost 8 bases, and 4 bases stayed unmatched. CDR1 SGHRS and CDR2 YFSETQ come from the germline V gene. The CDR3 protein is CASSLGTSRHEQFF. Written as DNA, the CDR3 is TGCGCCAGCAGCTTGGGGACTAGCCGCCATGAGCAGTTCTTC. The full variable domain, its missing parts supplied by reference TRBV5-1 and TRBJ2-1, is KAGVTQTPRYLIKTRGQQVTLSCSPISGHRSVSWYQQTPGQGLQFLFEYFSETQRNKGNFPGRFSGRQFSNSRSEMNVSTLELGDSALYLCASSLGTSRHEQFFGPGTRLTVL.

A few counts support this clonotype. The rearrangement joins TRBV20-1 to TRBJ2-7; the match to TRBD1 covers 8 bases. V lost 2 bases and J lost 3; bases outside the gene matches: 9. CDR3 size: 15 residues. Germline values: CDR1 DFQATT, CDR2 SNEGSKA (reference sequence). The CDR3 nucleotides are TGCAGTGCTAGATCTCCCCGACAGGGGAGCTACGAGCAGTACTTC. It encodes CSARSPRQGSYEQYF.

This clonotype was found a few times. The CDR3 spells CASSTAFNEKLFF. For the CDR3, the DNA is TGCGCCAGCAGTACTGCCTTTAATGAAAAACTGTTTTTT. The V call is TRBV5-1, the J call TRBJ1-4; no reliable D call. Trimming pared 5 bases from V and 4 bases from J, leaving 9 bases between. This CDR3 is 13 amino acids long. CDR1 is SGHRS and CDR2 is YFSETQ in the germline V gene.

V gene TRBV7-8 combines with J gene TRBJ2-4; possible D gene TRBD2, 5 bases. This CDR3 comprises 16 residues. Trimming stripped 0 bases from V and 0 bases from J, with 9 bases between. Germline lookup yields CDR1 SGHVS and CDR2 FQNEAQ. CDR3 nucleotides: TGTGCCAGCAGCTTAGCCGCCGCGGGAGCCAAAAACATTCAGTACTTC. Translated, it gives CASSLAAAGAKNIQYF.

This clonotype was seen a handful of times. V is TRBV5-1 and J is TRBJ1-2; D unclear. CDR1 and CDR2 (germline): SGHRS, YFSETQ. V lost 0 bases to trimming and J lost 1 base, with 10 bases between them. The length of the CDR3 is 15 residues. The CDR3: CASSLGGRSNYGYTF. In DNA, the CDR3 is TGCGCCAGCAGCTTGGGTGGCAGGAGTAACTATGGCTACACCTTC. Using reference TRBV5-1 and TRBJ1-2 for the parts outside the CDR3, the full variable domain is KAGVTQTPRYLIKTRGQQVTLSCSPISGHRSVSWYQQTPGQGLQFLFEYFSETQRNKGNFPGRFSGRQFSNSRSEMNVSTLELGDSALYLCASSLGGRSNYGYTFGSGTRLTVV.

The chain joins TRBV6-6 to TRBJ2-7; D remains unclear. The CDR3 is made up of 12 amino acids. The V gene's germline CDR1 is MNHNY and CDR2 SVGAGI (reference sequence). Trimming removed 2 bases at V and 2 bases at J, with 4 bases between. CDR3 sequence: CASSYPTYEQYF. Written as DNA, the CDR3 is TGTGCCAGCAGTTACCCCACCTACGAGCAGTACTTC.

The chain joins TRBV3-1 to TRBJ2-3, with TRBD1 matching over 11 bases. The germline V gene has CDR1 LGHDT and CDR2 YNNKEL (reference sequence). V shed 6 bases and J 8 bases; nucleotides not matched to a gene: 10. The CDR3 sequence is 15 residues long. In nucleotides, the CDR3 is TGTGCCAGCAGGTCGAGGACAGGGGGCGGCGGTACGCAGTATTTT. Translating gives CASRSRTGGGGTQYF.

Notes on this clonotype: A read error may produce the germline difference seen at one junction end. V usage is TRBV28 and J usage is TRBJ2-7, with 8 positions matching TRBD2. CDR3 size: 15 residues. Germline CDR1 reads MDHEN; CDR2 reads SYDVKM. CDR3 region: CAISEAGLAPGEQYF. DNA for the CDR3: TGTGCCATCAGTGAGGCAGGACTAGCCCCCGGCGAGCAGTACTTC. Using reference TRBV28 and TRBJ2-7 for the parts outside the CDR3, the full variable domain is DVKVTQSSRYLVKRTGEKVFLECVQDMDHENMFWYRQDPGLGLRLIYFSYDVKMKEKGDIPEGYSVSREKKERFSLILESASTNQTSMYLCAISEAGLAPGEQYFGPGTRLTVT.

The V gene is TRBV20-1, the J gene TRBJ2-1; the D gene is possibly TRBD2 (5 bases). V was pared by 0 bases and J by 5 bases, with 17 bases between. Germline-derived CDR1 and CDR2 are DFQATT and SNEGSKA (reference sequence). CDR3 length equals 16 residues. CDR3 DNA sequence: TGCAGTGCTAGAGATGTATCTAGGGCCGGGAACAATGAGCAGTTCTTC. Its translation is CSARDVSRAGNNEQFF.

The chain has TRBV27 and TRBJ2-1; D possibly corresponds to TRBD1 (5 bases). The CDR3 sequence is 16 residues long. V lost 5 bases and J 2 bases, leaving 16 bases between the germline ends. The V gene's germline CDR1 is MNHEY and CDR2 SMNVEV (reference sequence). CDR3 DNA sequence: TGTGCCAGCAGTATATACAACAGGCCCGCCTACAATGAGCAGTTCTTC. Amino acids: CASSIYNRPAYNEQFF.

The chain couples TRBV7-2 to TRBJ2-1; 11 positions agree with TRBD2. Trimming took 1 base from V and 8 from J; bases not matched to a gene: 4. The CDR3 loop spans 15 amino acids. Germline CDR1 SGHTA, CDR2 FQGNSA. Here the CDR3 DNA reads TGTGCCAGCAGCTTAGTAGCGGGAGGGCGCGATGAGCAGTTCTTC. It translates to CASSLVAGGRDEQFF.

As for this clonotype: A junction boundary mismatches the germline segment, possibly from a read error. The chain combines TRBV28 with TRBJ2-3, with D possibly matching TRBD2 (5 bases). Germline lookup yields CDR1 MDHEN and CDR2 SYDVKM. The CDR3 loop spans 13 amino acids. CDR3 DNA: TGCCAAAGACGAGCGGCGTCGACAGATACGCAGTATTTT. Encoded protein: CQRRAASTDTQYF. Looking up the rest from reference TRBV28 and TRBJ2-3 gives the full variable domain: DVKVTQSSRYLVKRTGEKVFLECVQDMDHENMFWYRQDPGLGLRLIYFSYDVKMKEKGDIPEGYSVSREKKERFSLILESASTNQTSMYLCQRRAASTDTQYFGPGTRLTVL.

This clonotype was seen a handful of times. V is TRBV7-9 and J is TRBJ2-7; D remains ambiguous. From germline, CDR1 is SEHNR and CDR2 FQNEAQ (reference sequence). CDR3 length equals 15 residues. V shed 1 base and J shed 0 bases, with 10 bases lying between them. Here the CDR3 reads CASSLGSGISYEQYF. CDR3 DNA sequence: TGTGCCAGCAGCTTAGGGTCAGGAATCTCCTACGAGCAGTACTTC. The complete variable domain, with remaining parts taken from reference TRBV7-9 and TRBJ2-7, reads DTGVSQNPRHKITKRGQNVTFRCDPISEHNRLYWYRQTLGQGPEFLTYFQNEAQLEKSRLLSDRFSAERPKGSFSTLEIQRTEQGDSAMYLCASSLGSGISYEQYFGPGTRLTVT.

CDR3 amino acids: CASSLADEGAYNQPQHF. CDR3 nucleotides: TGTGCCAGCAGCTTAGCGGATGAAGGAGCCTACAATCAGCCCCAGCATTTT. The V gene is TRBV11-2, the J gene TRBJ1-5; D not certain. Trimming took 1 base from V and 3 from J, leaving 16 bases between them. The CDR3 length is 17 residues. CDR1 and CDR2 from the germline V gene are SGHAT and FQNNGV. The whole variable domain, remainder taken from reference TRBV11-2 and TRBJ1-5, is EAGVAQSPRYKIIEKRQSVAFWCNPISGHATLYWYQQILGQGPKLLIQFQNNGVVDDSQLPKDRFSAERLKGVDSTLKIQPAKLEDSAVYLCASSLADEGAYNQPQHFGDGTRLSIL.

This chain uses TRBV9 with TRBJ2-1, with a possible D match to TRBD1 (7 bases). The V end lost 0 bases, the J end lost 6 bases, and 16 bases lay between the germline ends. The V gene's germline CDR1 is SGDLS and CDR2 YYNGEE. The CDR3 sequence is 16 residues long. The CDR3 protein is CASSVGGPGGSNEQFF. CDR3 DNA sequence: TGTGCCAGCAGCGTAGGGGGGCCAGGGGGGAGCAATGAGCAGTTCTTC.

Only a few counts were recorded for this clonotype. This chain links TRBV7-2 with TRBJ2-1, with D possibly being TRBD2 (6 bases). The germline CDR1 and CDR2 sequences are SGHTA and FQGNSA. The CDR3 covers 13 residues. V was clipped by 7 bases and J by 4 bases, with 11 bases between them. CDR3 bases: TGTGCCAGCAAGGAGGGTATTTACAATGAGCAGTTCTTC. Encoded protein: CASKEGIYNEQFF.

The J gene is TRBJ1-1, the V gene TRBV12-3 or TRBV12-4, with unresolved D. This CDR3 comprises 14 residues. V was trimmed by 5 bases and J by 4 bases, leaving 14 bases between them. The CDR3 loop is CASSMRGPTTEAFF. DNA for the CDR3: TGTGCCAGCAGTATGCGGGGTCCGACCACTGAAGCTTTCTTT.

This chain joins TRBV9 and TRBJ2-4; weak D call: TRBD1 (6 bases). The DNA end is more similar to TRBJ2-7, so the J call may be wrong. CDR1 and CDR2 from the germline V gene are SGDLS and YYNGEE. This CDR3 region has 15 residues. CDR3 nucleotides: TGTGCCAGCAGCGTAGGCCCAGGGGAACTCTACGAGCAGTACTTC. The encoded protein is CASSVGPGELYEQYF.

The chain is built from TRBV29-1 and TRBJ2-4; 8 nucleotides match TRBD1. Germline assignment: CDR1 SQVTM and CDR2 ANQGSEA. The CDR3 length is 16 residues. J lost 13 bases, V lost 6 bases, and 23 bases had no gene match. CDR3: CSVDRTGRGSYNEQYF. CDR3 DNA sequence: TGCAGCGTCGATAGGACAGGGCGAGGCTCCTACAATGAGCAGTACTTC.

This chain connects TRBV28 to TRBJ2-5, with D perhaps assigned TRBD1 or TRBD2 (5 bases each). Germline-derived CDR1 and CDR2 are MDHEN and SYDVKM. This CDR3 has 16 amino acids. V was shortened by 6 bases and J by 5 bases, with 22 bases between the two germline ends. The CDR3 spells CASSPFYLREGETQYF. The CDR3 bases are TGTGCCAGCAGCCCTTTTTATTTAAGAGAGGGGGAGACCCAGTACTTC.

This clonotype was observed at least ten times. The rearrangement joins TRBV6-6 to TRBJ1-2; no clear D gene. CDR3 length: 12 residues. Germline V gives CDR1 MNHNY, CDR2 SVGAGI (reference sequence). V lost 7 bases to trimming and J lost 4 bases, with 10 bases between them. CDR3 sequence reads: CASKTGTYGYTF. Here the CDR3 DNA reads TGTGCCAGCAAGACGGGAACCTATGGCTACACCTTC.

The gene calls are TRBV6-6 and TRBJ2-1; 14 positions match TRBD2. V lost 6 bases, J lost 9 bases, and 7 bases stayed unmatched. The V gene's germline CDR1 is MNHNY and CDR2 SVGAGI (reference sequence). The CDR3 covers 15 residues. CDR3 in DNA: TGTGCCAGCAGCAGACTAGCGGGAGGGCCGGGTGAGCAGTTCTTC. It is translated as CASSRLAGGPGEQFF.

V usage is TRBV20-1 and J usage is TRBJ2-1, with no clear D. The DNA end lines up better with TRBJ2-7; the J call may be wrong. The CDR3 covers 14 residues. In germline, CDR1 is DFQATT, CDR2 SNEGSKA (reference sequence). The CDR3 region has the DNA TGCAGTGCCCGACGACCTAGTTCCTACAATGAGCAGTACTTC. Translating gives CSARRPSSYNEQYF.

This clonotype was recorded a few times. The rearrangement links TRBV12-3 or TRBV12-4 to TRBJ1-2; 8 bases map to TRBD1. Trimming took 0 bases from V and 8 from J; bases not matched to a gene: 5. The CDR3 length is 14 residues. CDR3 region: CASSLAGPGGGYTF. The CDR3 region has the DNA TGTGCCAGCAGTTTAGCTGGGCCAGGGGGCGGCTACACCTTC.